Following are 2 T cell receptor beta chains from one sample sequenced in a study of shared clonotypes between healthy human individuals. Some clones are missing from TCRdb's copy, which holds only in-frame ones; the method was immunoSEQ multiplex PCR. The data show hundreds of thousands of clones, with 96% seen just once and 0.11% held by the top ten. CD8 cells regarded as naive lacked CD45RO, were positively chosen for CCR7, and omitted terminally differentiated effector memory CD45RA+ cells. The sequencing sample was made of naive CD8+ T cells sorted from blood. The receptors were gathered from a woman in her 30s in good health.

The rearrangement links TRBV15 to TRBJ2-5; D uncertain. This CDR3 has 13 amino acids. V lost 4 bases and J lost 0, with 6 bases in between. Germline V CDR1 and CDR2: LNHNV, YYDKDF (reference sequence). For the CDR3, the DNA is TGTGCCACCAGCACCGAAAACCAAGAGACCCAGTACTTC. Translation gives CATSTENQETQYF.

The CDR3 DNA follows: TGTGCCAGCAGTGATAATGGTGAGCAGTTCTTC. Translated, it gives CASSDNGEQFF. V and J are TRBV6-1 and TRBJ2-1; D remains unclear. The V and J ends lost 3 bases and 9 bases respectively, with 6 bases between them. There are 11 residues in the CDR3. The germline CDR1 and CDR2 sequences are MNHNS and SASEGT.